Listed below are T cell receptor beta chains from one sample, sequenced in a study of cytotoxic CD8 clonotypes in ibrutinib-treated CLL. The assay was immunoSEQ multiplex PCR, and TCRdb's table has in-frame clones only and misses some. The table shows over 120,000 clones, with 79% occurring only once. Here the sequenced sample was PBMCs, taken after 12 months of ibrutinib treatment. Every receptor here comes from a human donor with chronic lymphocytic leukemia. CDR3s include the opening cysteine and the closing phenylalanine or tryptophan. The order of the fields is CDR3 DNA, CDR3 protein, clone size, D gene, J gene, V gene. A D gene is named only where the DNA matches it firmly. The size field is filled for only some rows; it gives once, few, many or a size class.

DNA: TGTGCCAGCAGCAGACAAGACAGGGTGTACGAGCAGTACTTC
CDR3: CASSRQDRVYEQYF
size: few
D: TRBD1
J: TRBJ2-7
V: TRBV7-9

DNA: TGCGCCAGCAGCCCCGGGTCCGCGCTTGAAGCTTTCTTT
CDR3: CASSPGSALEAFF
size: -
D: -
J: TRBJ1-1
V: TRBV5-1

DNA: TGTGCCAGCAGCTTAGTTCTAGCGAGCCAAGAGACCCAGTACTTC
CDR3: CASSLVLASQETQYF
size: -
D: -
J: TRBJ2-5
V: TRBV7-8

DNA: TGCGCCAGCAGCTTGGTTCCCGAAGGCGAGCAGTACTTC
CDR3: CASSLVPEGEQYF
size: -
D: -
J: TRBJ2-7
V: TRBV5-1

DNA: TGTGCCAGCACCAGTCGGGACAGGGGTGGGGATACGCAGTATTTT
CDR3: CASTSRDRGGDTQYF
size: -
D: TRBD1
J: TRBJ2-3
V: TRBV6-1

DNA: TGTGCCAGTAGTAGGGCGGAAAAGGGCACCGGGGAGCTGTTTTTT
CDR3: CASSRAEKGTGELFF
size: -
D: -
J: TRBJ2-2
V: TRBV19

DNA: TGTGCTAGTGGTTTGCAGGGGAGCCACGAGCAGTACTTC
CDR3: CASGLQGSHEQYF
size: -
D: -
J: TRBJ2-7
V: TRBV12-5

DNA: TGTGCCAGCAGCGTCGCCGGACTAGCGGGAGGAGAGCAGTACTTC
CDR3: CASSVAGLAGGEQYF
size: -
D: TRBD2
J: TRBJ2-7
V: TRBV9

DNA: TGTGCCATCAGTGCGGGTAAAGAGACCCAGTACTTC
CDR3: CAISAGKETQYF
size: -
D: -
J: TRBJ2-5
V: TRBV10-3

DNA: TGTGCCATTACGGGGACTAGCCGATTTGATGAGCAGTTCTTC
CDR3: CAITGTSRFDEQFF
size: -
D: TRBD2
J: TRBJ2-1
V: TRBV10-3

DNA: TGTGCCAGCAGCGTTCGTGAGCGGGAGGGCGAGCAGTACTTC
CDR3: CASSVREREGEQYF
size: -
D: TRBD2
J: TRBJ2-7
V: TRBV9

DNA: TGTGCCAGCAGCTTATCTCCGGCTAGCGGGAGTCAGACCGGGGAGCTGTTTTTT
CDR3: CASSLSPASGSQTGELFF
size: once
D: TRBD2
J: TRBJ2-2
V: TRBV7-6

DNA: TGTGCCAGCTCACCCTTCGTACGGGCCAAGGAGTTCTTC
CDR3: CASSPFVRAKEFF
size: few
D: -
J: TRBJ2-1
V: TRBV18

DNA: TGCGCCAGCAGTGAGCCTAGCGGACCGTACTACGAGCAGTACTTC
CDR3: CASSEPSGPYYEQYF
size: -
D: TRBD2
J: TRBJ2-7
V: TRBV10-2

DNA: TGTGCCAGCTCACCCTCCCTGACTAGCTACGAGCAGTACTTC
CDR3: CASSPSLTSYEQYF
size: -
D: -
J: TRBJ2-7
V: TRBV18

DNA: TGTGCCAGCACGGACAGGGTAGGAACTGAAGCTTTCTTT
CDR3: CASTDRVGTEAFF
size: -
D: TRBD1
J: TRBJ1-1
V: TRBV5-6

DNA: TGTGCCTGGAGTGCGGACTTTGGGGCTCAGCCCCAGCATTTT
CDR3: CAWSADFGAQPQHF
size: -
D: -
J: TRBJ1-5
V: TRBV30

DNA: TGTGCCAGCAGTGTGGGCGGCTATAGGGAGACCCAGTACTTC
CDR3: CASSVGGYRETQYF
size: -
D: -
J: TRBJ2-5
V: TRBV6-4

DNA: TGTGCCAGCAGTTTGACAGGGGGTATCACTGAAGCTTTCTTT
CDR3: CASSLTGGITEAFF
size: -
D: TRBD1
J: TRBJ1-1
V: TRBV27

DNA: TGTGCCAGCAGCTTGCCGGGAATCTATGGCTACACCTTC
CDR3: CASSLPGIYGYTF
size: -
D: -
J: TRBJ1-2
V: TRBV5-6

DNA: TGTGCCAGCAGTGACTCGGGACTCTACAATGAGCAGTTCTTC
CDR3: CASSDSGLYNEQFF
size: few
D: -
J: TRBJ2-1
V: TRBV6-4

DNA: TGTGCCAGCAGCTTACTTGGAGGGACTAGCGGGATCGTTGAGCAGTTCTTC
CDR3: CASSLLGGTSGIVEQFF
size: -
D: TRBD2
J: TRBJ2-1
V: TRBV7-3

DNA: TGTGCCAGCAGTGAGGGACCGCTGGTGACCCAGTACTTC
CDR3: CASSEGPLVTQYF
size: -
D: -
J: TRBJ2-5
V: TRBV6-1

DNA: TGTGCCAGCTCACGACTTTCGGGACACCTATACAATGAGCAGTTCTTC
CDR3: CASSRLSGHLYNEQFF
size: -
D: -
J: TRBJ2-1
V: TRBV18

DNA: TGTGCCAGTAGTATAGGCGGGGGGAGTGGATCCTACGAGCAGTACTTC
CDR3: CASSIGGGSGSYEQYF
size: few
D: TRBD2
J: TRBJ2-7
V: TRBV19

DNA: TGCGCCAGCAGCCAAGAAAGACGGGAGGGATCAATAGATACGCAGTATTTT
CDR3: CASSQERREGSIDTQYF
size: once
D: TRBD2
J: TRBJ2-3
V: TRBV4-1

DNA: TGTGCCAGCAGCTTACTCGTCGCGCGGACAACCCCCTACGAGCAGTACTTC
CDR3: CASSLLVARTTPYEQYF
size: -
D: -
J: TRBJ2-7
V: TRBV13

DNA: TGTGCCAGCAGCGAAAGGGGGGGGTTCCTTAATCGGAACACTGAAGCTTTCTTT
CDR3: CASSERGGFLNRNTEAFF
size: -
D: -
J: TRBJ1-1
V: TRBV27

DNA: TGTGCCAGCAGCCACTCTACTTCGGGCGGGAGTCTAAATACGCAGTATTTT
CDR3: CASSHSTSGGSLNTQYF
size: -
D: TRBD2
J: TRBJ2-3
V: TRBV7-2

DNA: TGCGCCAGCAGCTTGGTGGACAAAATCTATGGCTACACCTTC
CDR3: CASSLVDKIYGYTF
size: -
D: -
J: TRBJ1-2
V: TRBV5-1

DNA: TGTGCCAGCAGACGGGACGGATCCTACGAGCAGTACTTC
CDR3: CASRRDGSYEQYF
size: -
D: -
J: TRBJ2-7
V: TRBV7-9

DNA: TGTGCCAGCAGCCGCACAGCTGGGGAAAAACTGTTTTTT
CDR3: CASSRTAGEKLFF
size: -
D: -
J: TRBJ1-4
V: TRBV7-2

DNA: TGTGCCAGCAGCTTGATCCAGGGTCCAAACATTCAGTACTTC
CDR3: CASSLIQGPNIQYF
size: once
D: -
J: TRBJ2-4
V: TRBV5-6

DNA: TGTGCCAGCAGCGTTAGTTACACCTCCTACGAGCAGTACTTC
CDR3: CASSVSYTSYEQYF
size: -
D: -
J: TRBJ2-7
V: TRBV9

DNA: TGCGCCAGCAGTCAACGGGACACTAGAGCTAGCGGTGATGAGCAGTTCTTC
CDR3: CASSQRDTRASGDEQFF
size: -
D: -
J: TRBJ2-1
V: TRBV23-1

DNA: TGTGCCAGCTCACCAACGGGACAGGGGGGTGAGACCCAGTACTTC
CDR3: CASSPTGQGGETQYF
size: -
D: TRBD1
J: TRBJ2-5
V: TRBV18

DNA: TGTGCCAGTAGTTCTCTGGGCTCGCCCCCCACAGATACGCAGTATTTT
CDR3: CASSSLGSPPTDTQYF
size: -
D: -
J: TRBJ2-3
V: TRBV19

DNA: TGTGCCAGCAGCTTGGGTTCTGGAAACACCATATATTTT
CDR3: CASSLGSGNTIYF
size: -
D: -
J: TRBJ1-3
V: TRBV5-6

DNA: TGTGCCAGCAGTTACAGGGACAGGGGGAACGAGCAGTACTTC
CDR3: CASSYRDRGNEQYF
size: -
D: TRBD1
J: TRBJ2-7
V: TRBV6-5

DNA: TGTGCCGTCCGACAGGGAACCTACGAGCAGTACTTC
CDR3: CAVRQGTYEQYF
size: -
D: TRBD1
J: TRBJ2-7
V: TRBV28

DNA: TGTGCCAGCAGTGGCTCTATTCGAATTGCTTTCTTT
CDR3: CASSGSIRIAFF
size: few
D: -
J: TRBJ1-1
V: TRBV2

DNA: TGTGCCAGCAGTCCGCAGGGTGGGGAGACTGAAGCTTTCTTT
CDR3: CASSPQGGETEAFF
size: few
D: -
J: TRBJ1-1
V: TRBV6-1

DNA: TGTGCCTGGAGTCCAGGGACCGAAAAACTGTTTTTT
CDR3: CAWSPGTEKLFF
size: -
D: -
J: TRBJ1-4
V: TRBV30

DNA: TGTGCCATCAGTCGGGACAGGGGAAATGAGCAGTTCTTC
CDR3: CAISRDRGNEQFF
size: few
D: TRBD1
J: TRBJ2-1
V: TRBV10-3

DNA: TGTGCCAGTATGGGCCTCCTAACTAACTATGGCTACACCTTC
CDR3: CASMGLLTNYGYTF
size: -
D: -
J: TRBJ1-2
V: TRBV19

DNA: TGTGCCAGCAGCAAGCAGAGGGGGTCCCTGTCCAATGAGCAGTTCTTC
CDR3: CASSKQRGSLSNEQFF
size: -
D: -
J: TRBJ2-1
V: TRBV7-2

DNA: TGTGCCAGCAGTAGACTAGCGGGAGCCGAAGATACGCAGTATTTT
CDR3: CASSRLAGAEDTQYF
size: -
D: TRBD2
J: TRBJ2-3
V: TRBV4-2

DNA: TGTGCCTGGAGTGTACGGGGCGGGCTAGCGGGTTCTCCAGATACGCAGTATTTT
CDR3: CAWSVRGGLAGSPDTQYF
size: -
D: TRBD2
J: TRBJ2-3
V: TRBV30

DNA: TGTGCCAGCAGCCCTCCATCCTACAATGAGCAGTTCTTC
CDR3: CASSPPSYNEQFF
size: -
D: -
J: TRBJ2-1
V: TRBV11-3